The 5 T cell receptor beta chains below were found in one sample sequenced in a study of spatial heterogeneity in lung cancer. Described time point: sample taken at primary tumor resection. These receptors have no identified antigens. Broader study findings: The number of expanded tumor alpha and beta chains correlated with mutation number.

MiXCR, applied by TCRdb to the 5' RACE reads, yields one record per CDR3 protein. The sample carries approximately 9,600 distinct CDR3 sequences, less than 15% recorded once. The specimen was lung tumor tissue, collected at surgery. These TCRs come from a male donor with early-stage non-small cell lung cancer.

In this sample, this clonotype turned up a few times. This chain links TRBV5-1 with TRBJ2-5; 7 nucleotides match TRBD2. The CDR3 extends over 12 amino acids. Germline CDR1 and CDR2: SGHRS and YFSETQ. After removal of 4 bases from V and 5 bases from J, the junction contained 2 bases not matched to a gene. The CDR3 spells CASSPRGETQYF. CDR3 DNA: TGCGCCAGCAGCCCGCGGGGGGAGACCCAGTACTTC.

The chain combines TRBV20-1 with TRBJ1-2, with a weak D call TRBD1 (6 bases). Deletions cut 7 bases from V and 3 bases from J, with 12 bases between. The CDR3 has 12 residues. Germline V CDR1 and CDR2: DFQATT, SNEGSKA (reference sequence). The CDR3 nucleotides read TGCAGTGGGATATCAGGGGACTATGGCTACACCTTC. Its protein is CSGISGDYGYTF.

This clonotype was recorded at least ten times. The V and J genes are TRBV7-2 and TRBJ2-1, with 9 bases that match TRBD2. This CDR3 contains 16 residues. CDR1 is SGHTA, CDR2 FQGNSA, per germline. Losses at the gene ends were 1 base for V and 9 bases for J; bases not matched to a gene: 10. CDR3 in amino acids: CASSLGSSGNIGEQFF. The CDR3 DNA is TGTGCCAGCAGCTTAGGCTCTAGCGGGAATATAGGTGAGCAGTTCTTC. The full variable domain, in which reference TRBV7-2 and TRBJ2-1 provide the parts outside the CDR3, is GAGVSQSPSNKVTEKGKDVELRCDPISGHTALYWYRQSLGQGLEFLIYFQGNSAPDKSGLPSDRFSAERTGGSVSTLTIQRTQQEDSAVYLCASSLGSSGNIGEQFFGPGTRLTVL.

In its sample, this clonotype was seen many times. The genes are TRBV6-6 and TRBJ2-7; 7 bases agree with TRBD1. The V gene's germline CDR1 is MNHNY and CDR2 SVGAGI (reference sequence). This CDR3 has 14 residues. V lost 8 bases, J lost 2 bases, and 9 bases stayed unmatched. The CDR3 region is CASRASDRTYEQYF. CDR3 bases: TGTGCCAGCCGCGCGTCGGACAGGACCTACGAGCAGTACTTC.

By sample fraction, this clonotype is medium-sized (0.01 to 0.1%). The genes are TRBV2 and TRBJ1-1; the D is unclear. CDR1 and CDR2 (germline): SNHLY, FYNNEI. The CDR3 is made up of 13 amino acids. The germline V and J ends were trimmed by 9 bases and 6 bases, with 17 bases remaining between them. CDR3 DNA: TGTGCCAGTAGTCAAACCGGGCAAGCTGAAGCTTTCTTT. It encodes CASSQTGQAEAFF.